This TCR beta chain was identified during a study of blood T cells in healthy people across ages. It was with a sample-barcoded 5' primer and a J-beta primer mix that a second PCR of roughly 7 to 12 cycles was run. Individual samples furnished no less than 3 million CDR3-containing paired-end reads apiece. TCRdb redid the calling of the 5' RACE reads with MiXCR, one entry per CDR3 protein. Among over 1,300,000 distinct CDR3 sequences listed, approximately 60% were seen once. Sample donors were healthy Caucasian individuals that came from Russia, aged roughly 6 to 100. Every donor provided ten milliliters of peripheral blood. There are 13 residues in the CDR3. In germline, CDR1 is SNHLY, CDR2 FYNNEI. V shed 4 bases and J shed 5 bases, with 12 bases lying between them.

The gene calls are TRBV2 and TRBJ2-7, with a tentative D call TRBD1 (5 bases). The clonotype originates from a man in his late teens or twenties in good health. The sequenced sample was blood. CDR3 in DNA: TGTGCCAGCAGTGGAATAGGCAGGGACGAGCAGTACTTC. This sequence encodes CASSGIGRDEQYF.